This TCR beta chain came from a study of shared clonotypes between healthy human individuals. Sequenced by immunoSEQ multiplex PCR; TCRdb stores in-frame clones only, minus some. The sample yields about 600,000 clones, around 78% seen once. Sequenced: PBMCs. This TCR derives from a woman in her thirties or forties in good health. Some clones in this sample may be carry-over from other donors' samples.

CDR3 DNA sequence: TGTGCCAGCAGCCCTGTCGTAGCCTCGGGCACCGGGGAGCTGTTTTTT. Protein sequence: CASSPVVASGTGELFF. V gene TRBV9 combines with J gene TRBJ2-2, with D uncertain. Deletions cut 4 bases from V and 4 bases from J, with 17 bases between. There are 16 residues in the CDR3. The germline V gene encodes CDR1 SGDLS and CDR2 YYNGEE.